These 17 T cell receptor beta chains were all obtained from the same sample, sequenced in a study of blood T cells in healthy people across ages. A second PCR, run for roughly 7 to 12 cycles, used a sample-barcoded 5' primer plus a J-beta primer mix. TCRdb independently ran MiXCR on the 5' RACE reads; one entry per CDR3 protein. Among about 1.8 million distinct CDR3 sequences listed, approximately 50% were seen once. The specimen was blood. These receptor sequences come from a woman aged 40-49 years in good health.

The rearrangement uses TRBV28 and TRBJ2-7; TRBD1 matches at 7 bases. The germline V gene has CDR1 MDHEN and CDR2 SYDVKM. With 7 bases clipped from V and 4 bases from J, the junction kept 10 bases outside the gene matches. The CDR3 is 14 amino acids. CDR3 residues: CASTIMTGLYEQYF. For the CDR3, the DNA is TGTGCCAGCACTATCATGACAGGGTTGTACGAGCAGTACTTC.

Notes on this clonotype: A much larger clone lies one base from this, so it may be a read error. The rearrangement uses TRBV28 and TRBJ2-7; D uncertain. The CDR3 contains 12 residues. CDR1 and CDR2 (germline): MDHEN, SYDVKM. Trimming removed 5 bases at V and 5 bases at J, with 10 bases between. CDR3 sequence: CASSEYSDEQYF. The CDR3 nucleotides are TGTGCCAGCAGTGAGTACAGCGACGAGCAGTACTTC.

The CDR3 here is CASSLGLAGGQDEQYF. CDR3 nucleotide sequence: TGTGCCAGCAGCTTGGGGCTAGCGGGGGGGCAAGACGAGCAGTACTTC. The rearrangement uses TRBV7-2 and TRBJ2-7; 12 bases fit TRBD2. The CDR3 totals 16 residues. Germline assignment: CDR1 SGHTA and CDR2 FQGNSA. After removal of 3 bases from V and 5 bases from J, the junction contained 8 bases not matched to a gene.

The chain combines TRBV4-3 with TRBJ2-7, with D tentatively TRBD2 (5 bases). The germline gives CDR1 LGHNA, CDR2 YSLEER. This CDR3 region has 15 residues. V was pared by 0 bases and J by 0 bases, with 9 bases between. CDR3 residues: CASSQDPGDSYEQYF. As DNA, the CDR3 is TGCGCCAGCAGCCAAGATCCCGGGGACTCCTACGAGCAGTACTTC.

This clonotype was picked up a small number of times. The V and J genes are TRBV29-1 and TRBJ2-7; D call uncertain. Germline V gene data show CDR1 as SQVTM and CDR2 as ANQGSEA. Trimming shortened V by 6 bases and J by 2 bases, and 11 bases separated the two germline ends. The CDR3 is 12 amino acids. The CDR3 DNA reads as TGCAGCGTACTTGGATCGGCCTACGAGCAGTACTTC. Protein: CSVLGSAYEQYF.

This chain connects TRBV14 to TRBJ2-1; 11 nucleotides match TRBD2. The V and J ends lost 0 bases and 6 bases, in that order; junction bases with no gene match: 7. Looked up from germline, CDR1 is SGHDN and CDR2 is FVKESK. The CDR3 has 17 amino acids. The CDR3 sequence is CASSQDLPTSGGNEQFF. The CDR3 region has the DNA TGTGCCAGCAGCCAAGATCTACCTACTAGCGGGGGCAATGAGCAGTTCTTC.

V is TRBV25-1 and J is TRBJ1-5; 7 nucleotides line up with TRBD1. Germline V gene data show CDR1 as MGHDK and CDR2 as SYGVNS. V lost 3 bases and J lost 6; bases outside the gene matches: 5. This CDR3 has 14 amino acids. The CDR3 spells CASSDTGDAQPQHF. CDR3 coding DNA: TGTGCCAGCAGTGACACAGGGGACGCTCAGCCCCAGCATTTT.

The V gene is TRBV7-9, the J gene TRBJ2-3; D perhaps matches TRBD1 (6 bases). Germline V lookup: CDR1 SEHNR, CDR2 FQNEAQ (reference sequence). The CDR3 totals 14 residues. Trimming stripped 0 bases from V and 8 bases from J, with 12 bases between. The CDR3 protein is CASSLAQQGSTQYF. The CDR3 DNA is TGTGCCAGCAGCTTAGCTCAACAGGGCTCTACGCAGTATTTT.

V is TRBV5-1 and J is TRBJ1-5; D gene unclear. The ends were cut back, 0 bases at V and 6 bases at J, with 10 bases in the middle. The CDR3 consists of 14 residues. The germline CDR1 and CDR2 sequences are SGHRS and YFSETQ. CDR3 bases: TGCGCCAGCAGCTTGGACGGAGGCGCTCAGCCCCAGCATTTT. This sequence encodes CASSLDGGAQPQHF.

This clonotype was counted at least ten times. The chain links TRBV3-1 to TRBJ2-3; no definite D call. The V gene lost 6 bases and the J gene lost 6 bases, with 13 bases spanning the gap. Germline CDR1 is LGHDT and CDR2 is YNNKEL (reference sequence). The CDR3 consists of 13 residues. CDR3 DNA: TGTGCCAGCAGTCGAGACCGCTTGGATACGCAGTATTTT. Translating gives CASSRDRLDTQYF.

This clonotype was picked up a small number of times. This sequence joins TRBV6-5 and TRBJ2-7; 7 nucleotides match TRBD1. The J call is in doubt because the DNA end fits TRBJ2-4 better. The germline V gene has CDR1 MNHEY and CDR2 SVGAGI. This CDR3 comprises 14 residues. In nucleotides, the CDR3 is TGTGCCAGCAGTTCCACAGGGGCAAGGGACATTCAGTACTTC. It yields the protein CASSSTGARDIQYF.

This clonotype showed up just a few times. This rearrangement joins TRBV6-5 to TRBJ1-4, with a tentative D call TRBD1 (6 bases). The CDR3 length is 14 residues. Germline V CDR1 and CDR2: MNHEY, SVGAGI. Deletions cut 2 bases from V and 5 bases from J, with 9 bases between. In nucleotides, the CDR3 is TGTGCCAGCAGTTACCGCGGGGGCAATGAAAAACTGTTTTTT. This codes for CASSYRGGNEKLFF.

The gene calls are TRBV6-5 and TRBJ2-1; 10 bases map to TRBD2. The V gene end was trimmed by 5 bases and the J gene end by 9 bases; junction bases not matched to a gene: 4. Germline V gene data show CDR1 as MNHEY and CDR2 as SVGAGI. The CDR3 contains 13 residues. DNA of the CDR3: TGTGCCAGCAGTAATGAGCGGGGGGGTGAGCAGTTCTTC. Encoded protein: CASSNERGGEQFF.

For this clonotype: At one end the junction does not follow the germline gene, possibly because of a read error. The chain joins TRBV10-3 to TRBJ1-1; 7 positions match TRBD1. Germline V CDR1 and CDR2: ENHRY, SYGVKD. The CDR3 loop spans 15 amino acids. This CDR3 reads CATSESNRGNTEAFF. The CDR3 coding sequence is TGTGCCACCAGTGAGTCGAACAGGGGAAACACTGAAGCTTTCTTT.

The chain couples TRBV6-4 to TRBJ2-1, with D perhaps TRBD2 (5 bases). The length of the CDR3 is 15 residues. CDR1 MRHNA and CDR2 SNTAGT come from the germline V gene. V was pared by 4 bases and J by 7 bases, with 17 bases between. The CDR3 DNA sequence: TGTGCCAGCAGTGCCACAACTAATCCGGGGAATGAGCAGTTCTTC. Protein product: CASSATTNPGNEQFF.

This rearrangement joins TRBV7-2 to TRBJ2-1, with D possibly TRBD1 on 7 matching bases. CDR3 size: 15 residues. V gave up 4 bases and J gave up 4 bases, with 14 bases separating them. From germline, CDR1 is SGHTA and CDR2 FQGNSA. The CDR3 reads CASSSQGGLYNEQFF. The CDR3 region has the DNA TGTGCCAGCAGCTCCCAGGGGGGTTTATACAATGAGCAGTTCTTC. Filled out from reference TRBV7-2 and TRBJ2-1, the complete variable domain reads GAGVSQSPSNKVTEKGKDVELRCDPISGHTALYWYRQSLGQGLEFLIYFQGNSAPDKSGLPSDRFSAERTGGSVSTLTIQRTQQEDSAVYLCASSSQGGLYNEQFFGPGTRLTVL.

Only a few counts were recorded for this clonotype. The V gene is TRBV27, the J gene TRBJ2-4; D not certain. Judging by the DNA end, TRBJ2-5 fits better; the J call may be wrong. CDR1 and CDR2 from the germline V gene are MNHEY and SMNVEV (reference sequence). This CDR3 region has 13 residues. The CDR3 loop reads CASSSPNRETQYF. The CDR3 DNA sequence: TGTGCCAGCAGTTCACCTAATCGAGAGACCCAGTACTTC.